These 5 T cell receptor beta chains were sequenced from one sample in a study of T cells in tuberculosis. Described time point: new active TB diagnosis, blood taken before or within 7 days of starting treatment. The table came from immunoSEQ multiplex PCR; TCRdb's copy has only in-frame clones and leaves some out. The repertoire has some 30,000 clones, around 86% of them found once; the top ten carry about 5%. The starting material was PBMCs, obtained at tuberculosis diagnosis. The receptors stem from an adult with tuberculosis.

This chain uses TRBV7-2 with TRBJ2-1; 11 nucleotides match TRBD2. This CDR3 is built from 16 residues. Trimming removed 4 bases from V and 3 bases from J; junction bases left unmatched: 5. Germline V gene sequence: CDR1 SGHTA, CDR2 FQGNSA. DNA of the CDR3: TGTGCCAGCAGCTCCATCCTAGCGGGAGGCTACAATGAGCAGTTCTTC. This codes for CASSSILAGGYNEQFF.

The chain couples TRBV7-9 to TRBJ1-3, with D hard to call. Germline V CDR1 and CDR2: SEHNR, FQNEAQ (reference sequence). V was trimmed by 1 base and J by 5 bases, leaving 6 bases between them. This CDR3 region has 13 residues. The CDR3 spells CASSLVGRNTIYF. DNA of the CDR3: TGTGCCAGCAGCTTAGTGGGCAGAAACACCATATATTTT.

The chain recombines TRBV12-5 with TRBJ1-5; no clear D. The CDR3 length is 14 residues. Germline V gene lookup returns CDR1 LGHNT and CDR2 FRNRAP. Trimming removed 4 bases at V and 5 bases at J, with 12 bases between. CDR3 in DNA: TGTGCTAGTGGTTGGACTAACGAGGATCAGCCCCAGCATTTT. Translated, it gives CASGWTNEDQPQHF.

This CDR3 is CASSREPTYEQYF. CDR3 nucleotide sequence: TGTGCCAGCAGCCGGGAGCCTACCTACGAGCAGTACTTC. The V gene is TRBV13, the J gene TRBJ2-7; possibly TRBD2 for D (6 bases). The V end lost 5 bases, the J end lost 2 bases, and 10 bases lay between the germline ends. Germline assignment: CDR1 PRHDT and CDR2 FYEKMQ (reference sequence). The CDR3 covers 13 residues.

The V gene is TRBV4-1, the J gene TRBJ2-1, with 8 bases that match TRBD2. The ends lost 1 base at V and 5 bases at J; junction bases unmatched: 4. The CDR3 has 15 amino acids. The V gene's germline CDR1 is MGHRA and CDR2 YSYEKL. This chain's CDR3 is CASSQASRGDNEQFF. The CDR3 coding sequence is TGCGCCAGCAGCCAAGCCTCGCGGGGGGACAATGAGCAGTTCTTC.